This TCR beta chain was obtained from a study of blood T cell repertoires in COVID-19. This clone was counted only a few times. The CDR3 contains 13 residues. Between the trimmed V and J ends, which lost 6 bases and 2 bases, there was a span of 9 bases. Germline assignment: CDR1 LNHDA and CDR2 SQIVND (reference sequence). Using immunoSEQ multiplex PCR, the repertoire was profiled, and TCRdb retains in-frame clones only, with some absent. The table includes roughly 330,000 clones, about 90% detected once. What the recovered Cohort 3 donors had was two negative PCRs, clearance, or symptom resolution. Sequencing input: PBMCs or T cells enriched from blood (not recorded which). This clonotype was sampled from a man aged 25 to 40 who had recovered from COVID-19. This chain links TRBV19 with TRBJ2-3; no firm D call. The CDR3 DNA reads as TGTGCCAGTAGGACAACCCACACAGATACGCAGTATTTT. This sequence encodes CASRTTHTDTQYF.